This T cell receptor beta chain was sequenced during a study of cytomegalovirus exposure and HLA in healthy donors. Study-level findings and limits: Several top significant clusters appeared, in a later analysis, to be linked to common viral pathogens. Data from an earlier analysis indicated that most TCR beta V segments were productive either about 87% or about 30% of the time.

This clone was counted a few times. Its antigen is undetermined. Primers: 60 Vbeta forward and 13 Jbeta reverse. The data were produced by immunoSEQ multiplex PCR, yet TCRdb's version contains in-frame clones alone and is incomplete. This sample has 220,000 or so clones, with 75% found just once. V shed 4 bases and J shed 2 bases, with 12 bases lying between them. Germline CDR1 is SGHKS and CDR2 is YYEKEE (reference sequence). This CDR3 has 15 amino acids. The TCR sequence derives from a woman aged 25 to 39 in good health and CMV-seronegative. Sequencing input: PBMCs. The V call is TRBV5-5, the J call TRBJ2-2; weak D call: TRBD2 (6 bases). CDR3 residues: CASSPRGLNTGELFF. The CDR3 coding sequence is TGTGCCAGCAGCCCCCGGGGACTTAACACCGGGGAGCTGTTTTTT. Combining the CDR3 with reference TRBV5-5 and TRBJ2-2 gives the whole variable domain DAGVTQSPTHLIKTRGQQVTLRCSPISGHKSVSWYQQVLGQGPQFIFQYYEKEERGRGNFPDRFSARQFPNYSSELNVNALLLGDSALYLCASSPRGLNTGELFFGEGSRLTVL.